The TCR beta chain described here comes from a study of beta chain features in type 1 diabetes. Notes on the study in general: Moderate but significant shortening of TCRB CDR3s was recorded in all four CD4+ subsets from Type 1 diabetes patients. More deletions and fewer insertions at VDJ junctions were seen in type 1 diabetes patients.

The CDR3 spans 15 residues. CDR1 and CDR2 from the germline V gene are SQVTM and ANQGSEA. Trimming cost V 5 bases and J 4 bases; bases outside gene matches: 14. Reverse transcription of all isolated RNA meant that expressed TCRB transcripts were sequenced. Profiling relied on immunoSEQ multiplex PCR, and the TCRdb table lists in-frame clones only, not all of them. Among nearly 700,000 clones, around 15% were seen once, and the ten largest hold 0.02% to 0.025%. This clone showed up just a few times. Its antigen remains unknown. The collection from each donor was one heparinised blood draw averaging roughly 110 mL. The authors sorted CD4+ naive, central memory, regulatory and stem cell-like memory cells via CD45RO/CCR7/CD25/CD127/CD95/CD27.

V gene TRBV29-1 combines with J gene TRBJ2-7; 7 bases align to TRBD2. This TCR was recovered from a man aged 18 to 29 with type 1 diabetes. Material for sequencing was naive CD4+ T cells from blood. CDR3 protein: CSVSALAAFGYEQYF. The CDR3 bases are TGCAGCGTTTCGGCCCTAGCGGCTTTCGGGTACGAGCAGTACTTC.